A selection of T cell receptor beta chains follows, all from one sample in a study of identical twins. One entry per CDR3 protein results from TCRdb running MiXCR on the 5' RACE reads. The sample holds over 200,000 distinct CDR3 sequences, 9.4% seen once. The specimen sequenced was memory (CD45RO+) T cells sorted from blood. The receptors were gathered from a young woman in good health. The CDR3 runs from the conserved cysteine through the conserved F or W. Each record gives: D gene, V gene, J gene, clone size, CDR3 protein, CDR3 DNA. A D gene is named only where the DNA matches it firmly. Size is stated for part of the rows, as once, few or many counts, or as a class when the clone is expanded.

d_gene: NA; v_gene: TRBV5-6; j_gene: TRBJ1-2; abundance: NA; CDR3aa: CARRPGLNYGYTF; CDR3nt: TGTGCCAGGAGGCCCGGGCTTAACTATGGCTACACCTTC
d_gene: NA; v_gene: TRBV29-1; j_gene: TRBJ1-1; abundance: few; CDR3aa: CSGVNTEAFF; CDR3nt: TGCAGCGGGGTGAACACTGAAGCTTTCTTT
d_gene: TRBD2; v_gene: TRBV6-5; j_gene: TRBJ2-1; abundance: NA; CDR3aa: CASSYSKRGGGEQFF; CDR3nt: TGTGCCAGCAGTTACTCGAAACGGGGCGGGGGGGAGCAGTTCTTC
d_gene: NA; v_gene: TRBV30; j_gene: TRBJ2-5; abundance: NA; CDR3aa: CAWSWLVQETQYF; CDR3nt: TGTGCCTGGAGCTGGCTAGTCCAAGAGACCCAGTACTTC
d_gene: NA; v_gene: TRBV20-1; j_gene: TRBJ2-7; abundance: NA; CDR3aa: CSAREPHRSFYEQYF; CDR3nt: TGCAGTGCTAGAGAACCCCACAGGAGTTTCTACGAGCAGTACTTC
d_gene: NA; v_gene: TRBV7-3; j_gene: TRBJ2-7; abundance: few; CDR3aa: CASSFKSLGARVEQYF; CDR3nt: TGTGCCAGCAGCTTCAAATCTCTGGGTGCTAGGGTGGAGCAGTACTTC
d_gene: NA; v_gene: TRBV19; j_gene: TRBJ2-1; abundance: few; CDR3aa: CASHPTGYDNEQFF; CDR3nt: TGTGCCAGTCACCCCACAGGGTATGACAATGAGCAGTTCTTC
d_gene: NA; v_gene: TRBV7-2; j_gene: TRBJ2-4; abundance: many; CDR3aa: CASSLSGNIQYF; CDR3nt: TGTGCCAGCAGCTTATCCGGAAACATTCAGTACTTC
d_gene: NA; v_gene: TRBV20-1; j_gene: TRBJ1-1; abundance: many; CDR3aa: CSARPTTALHTEAFF; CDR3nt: TGCAGTGCTAGACCTACGACAGCGCTACACACTGAAGCTTTCTTT
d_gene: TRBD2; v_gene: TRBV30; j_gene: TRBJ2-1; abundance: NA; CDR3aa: CACIAGSSYNVQFF; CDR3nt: TGTGCCTGTATAGCGGGTAGCTCCTACAATGTGCAGTTCTTC
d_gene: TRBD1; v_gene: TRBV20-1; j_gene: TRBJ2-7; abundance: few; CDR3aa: CSARGPGDRGAYEQYF; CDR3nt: TGCAGTGCTAGAGGGCCGGGGGACAGGGGAGCCTACGAGCAGTACTTC
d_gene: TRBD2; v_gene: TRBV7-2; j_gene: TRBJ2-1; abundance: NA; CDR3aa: CASSLTSGNDEQFF; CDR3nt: TGTGCCAGCAGCCTGACTAGCGGGAATGATGAGCAGTTCTTC
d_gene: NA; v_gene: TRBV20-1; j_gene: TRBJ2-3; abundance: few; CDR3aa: CSARGSARNTDTQYF; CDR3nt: TGCAGTGCTAGAGGTTCGGCTAGGAACACAGATACGCAGTATTTT
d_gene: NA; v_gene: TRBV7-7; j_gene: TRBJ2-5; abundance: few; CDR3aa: CAVSRVSQETQYF; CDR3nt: TGTGCCGTTTCCCGAGTCAGCCAAGAGACCCAGTACTTC
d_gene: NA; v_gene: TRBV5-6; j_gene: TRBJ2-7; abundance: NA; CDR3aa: CASSSASGLEQYF; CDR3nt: TGTGCCAGCAGCTCGGCCTCAGGGCTCGAGCAGTACTTC
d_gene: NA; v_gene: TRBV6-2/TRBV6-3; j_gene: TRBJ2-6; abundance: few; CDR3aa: CASSYRQGVLTF; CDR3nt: TGTGCCAGCAGTTATCGTCAGGGAGTCCTGACTTTC